A selection of T cell receptor beta chains follows, all from one sample in a study of T cell repertoires in cytomegalovirus infection. TCRdb re-called the reads through MiXCR, storing one row per CDR3 protein. The sample contains 200,000 to 300,000 distinct CDR3 sequences, about 13% of which appear only once. The sequenced sample consisted of PBMCs. The source of these receptors is a human donor in good health (CMV status not recorded). Some clones in this sample may be carry-over from other donors' samples. CDR3s leave out the opening cysteine and the closing phenylalanine or tryptophan. Clone size is given for some rows only: seen once, a few or many times, or a class if the clone is expanded.

J gene: TRBJ1-2
V gene: TRBV7-2
clone size: many
CDR3 protein: ASSLARGQRLYGYT

J gene: TRBJ2-1
V gene: TRBV5-4
clone size: few
CDR3 protein: ASSLALRRGGNNEQF

J gene: TRBJ1-1
V gene: TRBV7-3
clone size: -
CDR3 protein: ASSLAGLQNTEAF

J gene: TRBJ1-1
V gene: TRBV6-2/TRBV6-3
clone size: many
CDR3 protein: ASSYPRALGTEAF

J gene: TRBJ2-7
V gene: TRBV7-2
clone size: many
CDR3 protein: ASSTGLDEQY

J gene: TRBJ2-1
V gene: TRBV19
clone size: many
CDR3 protein: ASRLGTSGTEEQF

J gene: TRBJ2-7
V gene: TRBV23-1
clone size: few
CDR3 protein: ARPDSLSYEQY

J gene: TRBJ2-5
V gene: TRBV5-1
clone size: -
CDR3 protein: ASSPSSIQETQY

J gene: TRBJ2-7
V gene: TRBV28
clone size: -
CDR3 protein: ATRGRYYEQY

J gene: TRBJ2-7
V gene: TRBV9
clone size: few
CDR3 protein: ASSDGAGGSYEQY

J gene: TRBJ2-2
V gene: TRBV7-4
clone size: few
CDR3 protein: ASSLFGTSRGNTGELF

J gene: TRBJ1-1
V gene: TRBV19
clone size: -
CDR3 protein: ASRRGERNTEAF

J gene: TRBJ1-2
V gene: TRBV7-8
clone size: many
CDR3 protein: ASSLAGQGITYGYT

J gene: TRBJ2-1
V gene: TRBV27
clone size: many
CDR3 protein: ASRPTSGSYNEQF

J gene: TRBJ2-7
V gene: TRBV12-3/TRBV12-4
clone size: many
CDR3 protein: ASSPTGTGGHEQY

J gene: TRBJ2-7
V gene: TRBV15
clone size: -
CDR3 protein: ATSRPSQGEQY

J gene: TRBJ2-1
V gene: TRBV29-1
clone size: -
CDR3 protein: SADNEQF

J gene: TRBJ1-5
V gene: TRBV6-2/TRBV6-3
clone size: many
CDR3 protein: ASSYSGDNQPQH

J gene: TRBJ2-2
V gene: TRBV6-4
clone size: many
CDR3 protein: ASTRTPQQGNANTGELF

J gene: TRBJ1-4
V gene: TRBV25-1
clone size: few
CDR3 protein: ASRGSFGTNEKLF

J gene: TRBJ2-7
V gene: TRBV2
clone size: few
CDR3 protein: ATGKSSYEQY

J gene: TRBJ1-6
V gene: TRBV7-2
clone size: many
CDR3 protein: ASTLQEVDSPLH